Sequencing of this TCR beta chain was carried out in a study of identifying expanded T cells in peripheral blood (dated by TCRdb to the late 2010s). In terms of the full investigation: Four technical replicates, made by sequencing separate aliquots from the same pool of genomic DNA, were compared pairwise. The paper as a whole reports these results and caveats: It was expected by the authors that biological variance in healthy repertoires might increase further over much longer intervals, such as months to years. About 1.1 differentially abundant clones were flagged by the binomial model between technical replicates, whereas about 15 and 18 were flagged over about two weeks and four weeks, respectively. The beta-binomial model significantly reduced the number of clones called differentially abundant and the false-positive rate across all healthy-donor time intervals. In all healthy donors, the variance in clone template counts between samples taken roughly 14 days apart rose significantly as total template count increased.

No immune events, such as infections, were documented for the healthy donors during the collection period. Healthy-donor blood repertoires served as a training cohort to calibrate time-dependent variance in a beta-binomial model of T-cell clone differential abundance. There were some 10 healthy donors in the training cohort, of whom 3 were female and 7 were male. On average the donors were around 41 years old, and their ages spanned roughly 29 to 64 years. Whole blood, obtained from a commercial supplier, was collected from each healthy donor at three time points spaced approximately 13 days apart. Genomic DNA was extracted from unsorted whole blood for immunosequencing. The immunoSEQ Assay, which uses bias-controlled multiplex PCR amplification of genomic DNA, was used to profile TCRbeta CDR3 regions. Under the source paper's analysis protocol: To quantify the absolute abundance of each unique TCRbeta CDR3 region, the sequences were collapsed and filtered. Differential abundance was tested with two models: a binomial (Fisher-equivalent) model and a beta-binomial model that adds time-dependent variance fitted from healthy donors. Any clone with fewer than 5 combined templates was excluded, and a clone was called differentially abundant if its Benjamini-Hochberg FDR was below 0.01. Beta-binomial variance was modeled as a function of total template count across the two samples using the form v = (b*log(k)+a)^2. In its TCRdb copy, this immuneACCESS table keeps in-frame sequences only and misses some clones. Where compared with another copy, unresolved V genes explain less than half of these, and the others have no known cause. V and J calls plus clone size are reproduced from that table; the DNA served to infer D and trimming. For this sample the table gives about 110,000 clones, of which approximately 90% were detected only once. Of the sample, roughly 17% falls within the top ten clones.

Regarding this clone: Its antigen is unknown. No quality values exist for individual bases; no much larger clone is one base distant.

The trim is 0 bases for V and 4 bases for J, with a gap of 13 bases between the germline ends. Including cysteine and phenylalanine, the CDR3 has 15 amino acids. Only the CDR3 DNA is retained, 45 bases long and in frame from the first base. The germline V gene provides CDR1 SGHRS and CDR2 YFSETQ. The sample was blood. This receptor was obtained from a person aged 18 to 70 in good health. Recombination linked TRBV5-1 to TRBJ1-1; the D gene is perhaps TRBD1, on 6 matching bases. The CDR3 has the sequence CASSLEVRGGTEAFF. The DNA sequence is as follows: TGCGCCAGCAGCTTGGAGGTCAGGGGCGGCACTGAAGCTTTCTTT. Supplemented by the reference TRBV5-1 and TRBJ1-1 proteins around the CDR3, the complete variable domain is KAGVTQTPRYLIKTRGQQVTLSCSPISGHRSVSWYQQTPGQGLQFLFEYFSETQRNKGNFPGRFSGRQFSNSRSEMNVSTLELGDSALYLCASSLEVRGGTEAFFGQGTRLTVV.